The 29 T cell receptor beta chains below come from one sample, sequenced in a study of blood T cells in healthy people across ages. Through a sample-barcoded 5' primer and a J-beta primer mix, a second PCR was run for roughly 6 to 12 cycles. TCRdb re-analysed the 5' RACE reads in MiXCR, keeping a single row per CDR3 protein. The sample lists about 670,000 distinct CDR3 sequences; around 52% were seen once. Sequenced material: blood. These receptors were obtained from an elderly woman in good health.

A note on this clonotype: A much larger clone lies one base from this, so it may be a read error. J is TRBJ2-1 and V is TRBV15; D might be TRBD1 (6 bases). The V end was cut by 0 bases, the J end by 6 bases, with 15 bases between. The V gene's germline CDR1 is LNHNV and CDR2 YYDKDF (reference sequence). The CDR3 extends over 16 amino acids. DNA for the CDR3: TGTGCCACCAGCAGAGATCTCGGCGGACAGCGCAATGAGCAGTTCTTC. It codes for CATSRDLGGQRNEQFF.

On this clonotype itself: A junction boundary mismatches the germline segment, possibly from a read error. This chain links TRBV12-3 or TRBV12-4 with TRBJ1-6; tentatively, D is TRBD1 (6 bases). The CDR3 is made up of 14 amino acids. The CDR3 region is CATKPEGGNSLLHF. CDR3 nucleotides: TGTGCCACTAAACCCGAGGGGGGAAATTCACTCCTCCACTTT.

A remark on this clonotype: A read error is possible here, since a much larger clone lies one base away. The chain is built from TRBV7-2 and TRBJ2-1; possible D gene TRBD2, 6 bases. The V and J ends lost 4 bases and 3 bases respectively, with 7 bases between them. The CDR3 runs to 13 residues. From germline, CDR1 is SGHTA and CDR2 FQGNSA. CDR3 coding DNA: TGTGCCAGCAGCTGGGACTTCTACAATGAGCAGTTCTTC. Translated: CASSWDFYNEQFF.

With regard to this clonotype: A much larger clone sits a single nucleotide away, making a read error possible. This sequence joins TRBV5-1 and TRBJ1-1; 7 positions agree with TRBD1. The CDR3 loop spans 14 amino acids. Trimming cost V 4 bases and J 4 bases; bases outside gene matches: 7. Germline V gene data show CDR1 as SGHRS and CDR2 as YFSETQ. Here the CDR3 DNA reads TGCGCCAGCAGCGGGGGACAGTACGCCACTGAAGCTTTCTTT. It encodes CASSGGQYATEAFF.

The chain combines TRBV4-3 with TRBJ2-7, with TRBD1 matching over 8 bases. Germline V CDR1 and CDR2: LGHNA, YSLEER. This CDR3 has 16 amino acids. The V and J ends lost 2 bases and 4 bases, in that order; junction bases with no gene match: 10. The DNA of the CDR3 is TGCGCCAGCAGCCAAATGATAACAGGGGGTGCGTACGAGCAGTACTTC. Encoded protein: CASSQMITGGAYEQYF.

The chain combines TRBV3-1 with TRBJ1-5; 8 bases match TRBD1. This CDR3 is built from 15 residues. The J segment lost 1 base and the V segment lost 5 bases, leaving 4 bases of the junction unmatched. CDR1 and CDR2 (germline): LGHDT, YNNKEL (reference sequence). The CDR3 is CASSADRVSNQPQHF. The DNA for the CDR3 is TGTGCCAGCAGCGCGGACAGGGTGAGCAATCAGCCCCAGCATTTT.

The genes are TRBV7-9 and TRBJ2-7; D not certain. The germline V gene has CDR1 SEHNR and CDR2 FQNEAQ (reference sequence). The germline V and J ends were trimmed by 5 bases and 4 bases, with 15 bases remaining between them. The CDR3 sequence is 14 residues long. CDR3 residues: CASSNRRTFYEQYF. DNA for the CDR3: TGTGCCAGCAGCAACCGACGAACCTTTTACGAGCAGTACTTC.

This clonotype occurred many times. A read error may account for a junction end that differs from germline. CDR3 nucleotides: TGTGCCAGCAGGGAAGGCTCTGTGGTAGGGGAAACCTACGAGCAGTACTTC. Translation gives CASREGSVVGETYEQYF. The chain carries TRBV6-1 and TRBJ2-7, with a tentative D call TRBD1 (5 bases). The germline V gene has CDR1 MNHNS and CDR2 SASEGT. The CDR3 extends over 17 amino acids.

This chain uses TRBV28 with TRBJ2-6; 7 bases are shared with TRBD1. CDR3 length equals 15 residues. Germline CDR1 is MDHEN and CDR2 is SYDVKM. Trimming cost V 8 bases and J 3 bases; bases outside gene matches: 7. This CDR3 is CASGSTGVGANVLTF. CDR3 DNA: TGTGCCAGCGGAAGCACAGGGGTTGGGGCCAACGTCCTGACTTTC.

The rearrangement uses TRBV20-1 and TRBJ1-2; D possibly corresponds to TRBD1 (6 bases). Germline V CDR1 and CDR2: DFQATT, SNEGSKA (reference sequence). This CDR3 contains 15 residues. The V end was cut by 6 bases, the J end by 4 bases, with 21 bases between. CDR3 sequence reads: CSANPPTGVFYGYTF. DNA of the CDR3: TGCAGTGCGAACCCCCCGACAGGCGTATTCTATGGCTACACCTTC.

This clonotype showed up many times. The chain recombines TRBV12-3 or TRBV12-4 with TRBJ2-5; 9 bases are shared with TRBD2. The CDR3 is 14 residues long. The ends lost 6 bases at V and 1 base at J; junction bases unmatched: 3. CDR3 loop: CASRSSGAQETQYF. The CDR3 DNA reads TGTGCCAGCAGGTCTAGCGGGGCCCAAGAGACCCAGTACTTC.

The sample holds many counts of this clonotype. The CDR3 is CASSLWAEDTQYF. CDR3 in DNA: TGTGCCAGCAGCTTATGGGCGGAAGATACGCAGTATTTT. The rearrangement uses TRBV7-3 and TRBJ2-3; D unresolved. Trimming stripped 2 bases from V and 5 bases from J, with 8 bases between. The CDR3 covers 13 residues. CDR1 and CDR2 from the germline V gene are SGHTA and FQGTGA.

The chain combines TRBV27 with TRBJ1-6; no reliable D call. CDR1 MNHEY and CDR2 SMNVEV come from the germline V gene (reference sequence). The V gene lost 5 bases and the J gene lost 5 bases, with 16 bases spanning the gap. The CDR3 spans 16 residues. This CDR3 is CASSTHRRGNNSPLHF. The CDR3 DNA follows: TGTGCCAGCAGTACCCACCGAAGAGGGAATAATTCACCCCTCCACTTT.

This clonotype was seen a handful of times. The chain recombines TRBV27 with TRBJ2-1, with D unclear. Trimming took off 4 bases at V and 8 bases at J, with 9 bases between the two ends. The CDR3 runs to 12 residues. Germline loops: CDR1 MNHEY, CDR2 SMNVEV (reference sequence). The CDR3 DNA is TGTGCCAGCAGTTCGTCGGTGCATGAGCAGTTCTTC. Its protein product is CASSSSVHEQFF.

The rearrangement uses TRBV12-3 or TRBV12-4 and TRBJ1-2; maybe TRBD1 (6 bases). The CDR3 is 13 amino acids. Trimming removed 5 bases from V and 3 bases from J, with 10 bases in between. The CDR3 sequence is CASSAQGYYGYTF. In nucleotides, the CDR3 is TGTGCCAGCAGTGCACAGGGATACTATGGCTACACCTTC.

CDR3 DNA sequence: TGCGCCAGCAGCGGGGGACTAGCGGGTGAGCAGTTCTTC. As protein: CASSGGLAGEQFF. The V call is TRBV5-1, the J call TRBJ2-1; 12 nucleotides align to TRBD2. Germline assignment: CDR1 SGHRS and CDR2 YFSETQ. With V trimmed by 4 bases and J by 9 bases, 2 bases remained unmatched. The CDR3 is made up of 13 amino acids.

The rearrangement uses TRBV6-5 and TRBJ2-4; D might be TRBD2 (7 bases). The J call is doubtful: the DNA matches TRBJ2-7 better. CDR3 length: 15 residues. The germline V gene has CDR1 MNHEY and CDR2 SVGAGI. DNA for the CDR3: TGTGCCAGCAGGGCTGTGGGACGGGGGGCTTACGAGCAGTACTTC. It translates to CASRAVGRGAYEQYF.

This clonotype was recorded a few times. The chain joins TRBV28 to TRBJ2-6, with 8 nucleotides matching TRBD1. With 7 bases clipped from V and 13 bases from J, the junction kept 9 bases outside the gene matches. The CDR3 is 13 residues long. Germline loops: CDR1 MDHEN, CDR2 SYDVKM. CDR3 DNA sequence: TGTGCCAGCAAGACAGGGGCCATACAAGTCCTGACTTTC. This gives the protein CASKTGAIQVLTF.

A word on this clonotype: Being one base from a much bigger clone, this may be a read error. This chain joins TRBV4-1 and TRBJ1-2, with no clear D. Per the germline V gene, CDR1 is MGHRA and CDR2 is YSYEKL. The CDR3 covers 17 residues. V was shortened by 2 bases and J by 4 bases, with 20 bases between the two germline ends. The CDR3 protein is CASSQTWTGTTSYGYTF. CDR3 sequence (DNA): TGCGCCAGCAGCCAAACCTGGACGGGAACCACTAGCTATGGCTACACCTTC.

This clonotype was observed a single time. Given a much more abundant clone one base away, this may be a read error. This rearrangement joins TRBV10-3 to TRBJ1-2; weak D call: TRBD1 (5 bases). This CDR3 contains 13 residues. Germline assignment: CDR1 ENHRY and CDR2 SYGVKD. This CDR3 reads CAISGGANYCYTF. DNA of the CDR3: TGTGCCATCAGTGGAGGGGCCAACTATTGCTACACCTTC.

The chain combines TRBV12-3 or TRBV12-4 with TRBJ2-2; maybe TRBD2 (5 bases). Trimming took 6 bases from V and 4 from J, leaving 9 bases between them. There are 13 residues in the CDR3. This CDR3 is CASRGASTGELFF. The CDR3 region has the DNA TGTGCCAGCAGGGGAGCGAGCACCGGGGAGCTGTTTTTT.

Comment on this clonotype: A read error may be the cause here, since a much bigger clone is one base away. This chain uses TRBV10-3 with TRBJ2-1; 7 bases agree with TRBD2. The J call may be faulty, since TRBJ2-7 better matches the DNA end. The CDR3 loop spans 15 amino acids. The germline gives CDR1 ENHRY, CDR2 SYGVKD. The CDR3 DNA reads as TGTGCCATCAGTGACGGGAGGAGCTCCTACAATGAGCAGTACTTC. This translates into CAISDGRSSYNEQYF.

The CDR3 spells CASSVVPSGSDEQFF. For the CDR3, the DNA is TGTGCCAGCAGCGTAGTGCCTAGCGGGAGTGACGAGCAGTTCTTC. V is TRBV9 and J is TRBJ2-1; 10 nucleotides line up with TRBD2. The V segment lost 0 bases and the J segment 10 bases; nucleotides outside the gene matches: 7. The CDR3 spans 15 residues. CDR1 is SGDLS, CDR2 YYNGEE, per germline.

The J gene is TRBJ1-1, the V gene TRBV6-6; D unresolved. The CDR3 is made up of 13 amino acids. Deletions cut 3 bases from V and 6 bases from J, with 11 bases between. Germline V lookup: CDR1 MNHNY, CDR2 SVGAGI (reference sequence). CDR3 in DNA: TGTGCCAGCAGTTATAGTACACCCCCTGAAGCTTTCTTT. This sequence encodes CASSYSTPPEAFF.

The CDR3 is CASSHSLGTSTDTQYF. CDR3 DNA sequence: TGCGCCAGCAGCCATTCCTTGGGGACTAGCACAGATACGCAGTATTTT. This chain uses TRBV4-3 with TRBJ2-3, with a possible D match to TRBD2 (6 bases). Trimming removed 3 bases from V and 0 bases from J, with 13 bases in between. In germline, CDR1 is LGHNA, CDR2 YSLEER. This CDR3 spans 16 amino acids.

This sequence joins TRBV5-1 and TRBJ2-5; D may be TRBD1 (5 bases). The CDR3 extends over 16 amino acids. Germline-derived CDR1 and CDR2 are SGHRS and YFSETQ. The ends were cut back, 0 bases at V and 2 bases at J, with 14 bases in the middle. This CDR3 reads CASSLEPQGIQETQYF. The DNA for the CDR3 is TGCGCCAGCAGCTTGGAACCTCAGGGAATTCAAGAGACCCAGTACTTC.

J is TRBJ2-1 and V is TRBV7-3; D ambiguous. Germline V gene sequence: CDR1 SGHTA, CDR2 FQGTGA. The CDR3 consists of 15 residues. V was clipped by 4 bases and J by 13 bases, with 23 bases between them. CDR3 loop: CASSYSGREEETQFF. DNA for the CDR3: TGTGCCAGCAGCTATTCGGGCCGAGAGGAAGAGACCCAGTTCTTC.

This clonotype appeared a single time. The rearrangement uses TRBV15 and TRBJ1-1; D is unclear. This CDR3 is 14 amino acids long. V was shortened by 5 bases and J by 1 base, with 11 bases between the two germline ends. Germline assignment: CDR1 LNHNV and CDR2 YYDKDF (reference sequence). The CDR3 loop reads CATSRRRENTEAFF. CDR3 DNA sequence: TGTGCCACCAGCCGCCGGAGAGAGAACACTGAAGCTTTCTTT.

As regards this clonotype: Germline is not matched at one junction end, which may reflect a read error. The V and J genes are TRBV20-1 and TRBJ2-5; no firm D call. The CDR3 runs to 12 residues. CDR1 and CDR2 (germline): DFQATT, SNEGSKA (reference sequence). Written as DNA, the CDR3 is TGCAGAGCTAGAGAGAGCCTGGAGACCCAGTACTTC. This translates into CRARESLETQYF.